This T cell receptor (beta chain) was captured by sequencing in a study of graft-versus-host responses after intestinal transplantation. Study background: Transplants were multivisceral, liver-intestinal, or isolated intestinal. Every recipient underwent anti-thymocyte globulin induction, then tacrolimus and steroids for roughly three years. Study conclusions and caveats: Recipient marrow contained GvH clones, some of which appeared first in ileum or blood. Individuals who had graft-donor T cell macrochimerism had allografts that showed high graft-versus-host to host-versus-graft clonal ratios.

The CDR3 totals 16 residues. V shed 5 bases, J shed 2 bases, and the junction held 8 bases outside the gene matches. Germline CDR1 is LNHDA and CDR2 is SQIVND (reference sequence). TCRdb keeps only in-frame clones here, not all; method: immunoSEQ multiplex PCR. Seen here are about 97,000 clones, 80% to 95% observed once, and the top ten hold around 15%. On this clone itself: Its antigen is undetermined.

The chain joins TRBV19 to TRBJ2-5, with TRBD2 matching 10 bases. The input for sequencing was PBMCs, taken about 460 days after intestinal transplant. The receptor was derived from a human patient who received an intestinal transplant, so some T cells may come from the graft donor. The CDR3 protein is CASSAPSGGFQETQYF. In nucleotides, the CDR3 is TGTGCCAGTAGTGCGCCTAGCGGGGGATTTCAAGAGACCCAGTACTTC.